A single sample is the source of the 5 T cell receptor beta chains below, sequenced in a study of control samples from healthy donors and cancer patients. TCRdb's table, derived via immunoSEQ multiplex PCR, lists solely in-frame clones and lacks some. The table lists about 120,000 clones, 93% of them singletons. Sequencing input: blood. All receptors derive from a young man in good health.

This chain uses TRBV9 with TRBJ1-1; D gene uncertain. This CDR3 has 15 residues. Trimming removed 4 bases at V and 1 base at J, with 14 bases between. Germline V CDR1 and CDR2: SGDLS, YYNGEE. CDR3 in amino acids: CASSSGRGGNTEAFF. CDR3 DNA: TGTGCCAGCAGCTCCGGACGGGGAGGGAACACTGAAGCTTTCTTT.

The chain combines TRBV14 with TRBJ2-1; D is uncertain. V dropped 6 bases and J dropped 0 bases, with 12 bases sitting between them. The CDR3 length is 15 residues. Germline-derived CDR1 and CDR2 are SGHDN and FVKESK. CDR3 region: CASRSSVSSYNEQFF. CDR3 bases: TGTGCCAGCAGGTCAAGCGTGAGCTCCTACAATGAGCAGTTCTTC.

The V gene is TRBV5-1, the J gene TRBJ2-7, with 7 bases aligning to TRBD2. This CDR3 has 15 residues. Unmatched junction bases numbered 11, after V lost 1 base and J lost 7 bases. Germline CDR1 is SGHRS and CDR2 is YFSETQ. The DNA for the CDR3 is TGCGCCAGCAGCTTGAGGGCTAGCGGTCCAGGGGAGCAGTACTTC. Amino acids: CASSLRASGPGEQYF.

This chain uses TRBV19 with TRBJ2-1; D uncertain. Germline V gene sequence: CDR1 LNHDA, CDR2 SQIVND (reference sequence). Trimming took 6 bases from V and 8 from J, leaving 14 bases between them. The CDR3 length is 13 residues. Written as DNA, the CDR3 is TGTGCCAGTAGCCCCCCACCCCCCCATGAGCAGTTCTTC. It translates to CASSPPPPHEQFF.

There are a few counts of this clone. This rearrangement joins TRBV7-9 to TRBJ2-1; D unresolved. CDR1 is SEHNR, CDR2 FQNEAQ, per germline (reference sequence). The CDR3 has 11 amino acids. V shed 8 bases and J shed 4 bases, with 6 bases lying between them. The CDR3 nucleotides are TGTGCCAGCGAACTTTACAATGAGCAGTTCTTC. Its translation: CASELYNEQFF.